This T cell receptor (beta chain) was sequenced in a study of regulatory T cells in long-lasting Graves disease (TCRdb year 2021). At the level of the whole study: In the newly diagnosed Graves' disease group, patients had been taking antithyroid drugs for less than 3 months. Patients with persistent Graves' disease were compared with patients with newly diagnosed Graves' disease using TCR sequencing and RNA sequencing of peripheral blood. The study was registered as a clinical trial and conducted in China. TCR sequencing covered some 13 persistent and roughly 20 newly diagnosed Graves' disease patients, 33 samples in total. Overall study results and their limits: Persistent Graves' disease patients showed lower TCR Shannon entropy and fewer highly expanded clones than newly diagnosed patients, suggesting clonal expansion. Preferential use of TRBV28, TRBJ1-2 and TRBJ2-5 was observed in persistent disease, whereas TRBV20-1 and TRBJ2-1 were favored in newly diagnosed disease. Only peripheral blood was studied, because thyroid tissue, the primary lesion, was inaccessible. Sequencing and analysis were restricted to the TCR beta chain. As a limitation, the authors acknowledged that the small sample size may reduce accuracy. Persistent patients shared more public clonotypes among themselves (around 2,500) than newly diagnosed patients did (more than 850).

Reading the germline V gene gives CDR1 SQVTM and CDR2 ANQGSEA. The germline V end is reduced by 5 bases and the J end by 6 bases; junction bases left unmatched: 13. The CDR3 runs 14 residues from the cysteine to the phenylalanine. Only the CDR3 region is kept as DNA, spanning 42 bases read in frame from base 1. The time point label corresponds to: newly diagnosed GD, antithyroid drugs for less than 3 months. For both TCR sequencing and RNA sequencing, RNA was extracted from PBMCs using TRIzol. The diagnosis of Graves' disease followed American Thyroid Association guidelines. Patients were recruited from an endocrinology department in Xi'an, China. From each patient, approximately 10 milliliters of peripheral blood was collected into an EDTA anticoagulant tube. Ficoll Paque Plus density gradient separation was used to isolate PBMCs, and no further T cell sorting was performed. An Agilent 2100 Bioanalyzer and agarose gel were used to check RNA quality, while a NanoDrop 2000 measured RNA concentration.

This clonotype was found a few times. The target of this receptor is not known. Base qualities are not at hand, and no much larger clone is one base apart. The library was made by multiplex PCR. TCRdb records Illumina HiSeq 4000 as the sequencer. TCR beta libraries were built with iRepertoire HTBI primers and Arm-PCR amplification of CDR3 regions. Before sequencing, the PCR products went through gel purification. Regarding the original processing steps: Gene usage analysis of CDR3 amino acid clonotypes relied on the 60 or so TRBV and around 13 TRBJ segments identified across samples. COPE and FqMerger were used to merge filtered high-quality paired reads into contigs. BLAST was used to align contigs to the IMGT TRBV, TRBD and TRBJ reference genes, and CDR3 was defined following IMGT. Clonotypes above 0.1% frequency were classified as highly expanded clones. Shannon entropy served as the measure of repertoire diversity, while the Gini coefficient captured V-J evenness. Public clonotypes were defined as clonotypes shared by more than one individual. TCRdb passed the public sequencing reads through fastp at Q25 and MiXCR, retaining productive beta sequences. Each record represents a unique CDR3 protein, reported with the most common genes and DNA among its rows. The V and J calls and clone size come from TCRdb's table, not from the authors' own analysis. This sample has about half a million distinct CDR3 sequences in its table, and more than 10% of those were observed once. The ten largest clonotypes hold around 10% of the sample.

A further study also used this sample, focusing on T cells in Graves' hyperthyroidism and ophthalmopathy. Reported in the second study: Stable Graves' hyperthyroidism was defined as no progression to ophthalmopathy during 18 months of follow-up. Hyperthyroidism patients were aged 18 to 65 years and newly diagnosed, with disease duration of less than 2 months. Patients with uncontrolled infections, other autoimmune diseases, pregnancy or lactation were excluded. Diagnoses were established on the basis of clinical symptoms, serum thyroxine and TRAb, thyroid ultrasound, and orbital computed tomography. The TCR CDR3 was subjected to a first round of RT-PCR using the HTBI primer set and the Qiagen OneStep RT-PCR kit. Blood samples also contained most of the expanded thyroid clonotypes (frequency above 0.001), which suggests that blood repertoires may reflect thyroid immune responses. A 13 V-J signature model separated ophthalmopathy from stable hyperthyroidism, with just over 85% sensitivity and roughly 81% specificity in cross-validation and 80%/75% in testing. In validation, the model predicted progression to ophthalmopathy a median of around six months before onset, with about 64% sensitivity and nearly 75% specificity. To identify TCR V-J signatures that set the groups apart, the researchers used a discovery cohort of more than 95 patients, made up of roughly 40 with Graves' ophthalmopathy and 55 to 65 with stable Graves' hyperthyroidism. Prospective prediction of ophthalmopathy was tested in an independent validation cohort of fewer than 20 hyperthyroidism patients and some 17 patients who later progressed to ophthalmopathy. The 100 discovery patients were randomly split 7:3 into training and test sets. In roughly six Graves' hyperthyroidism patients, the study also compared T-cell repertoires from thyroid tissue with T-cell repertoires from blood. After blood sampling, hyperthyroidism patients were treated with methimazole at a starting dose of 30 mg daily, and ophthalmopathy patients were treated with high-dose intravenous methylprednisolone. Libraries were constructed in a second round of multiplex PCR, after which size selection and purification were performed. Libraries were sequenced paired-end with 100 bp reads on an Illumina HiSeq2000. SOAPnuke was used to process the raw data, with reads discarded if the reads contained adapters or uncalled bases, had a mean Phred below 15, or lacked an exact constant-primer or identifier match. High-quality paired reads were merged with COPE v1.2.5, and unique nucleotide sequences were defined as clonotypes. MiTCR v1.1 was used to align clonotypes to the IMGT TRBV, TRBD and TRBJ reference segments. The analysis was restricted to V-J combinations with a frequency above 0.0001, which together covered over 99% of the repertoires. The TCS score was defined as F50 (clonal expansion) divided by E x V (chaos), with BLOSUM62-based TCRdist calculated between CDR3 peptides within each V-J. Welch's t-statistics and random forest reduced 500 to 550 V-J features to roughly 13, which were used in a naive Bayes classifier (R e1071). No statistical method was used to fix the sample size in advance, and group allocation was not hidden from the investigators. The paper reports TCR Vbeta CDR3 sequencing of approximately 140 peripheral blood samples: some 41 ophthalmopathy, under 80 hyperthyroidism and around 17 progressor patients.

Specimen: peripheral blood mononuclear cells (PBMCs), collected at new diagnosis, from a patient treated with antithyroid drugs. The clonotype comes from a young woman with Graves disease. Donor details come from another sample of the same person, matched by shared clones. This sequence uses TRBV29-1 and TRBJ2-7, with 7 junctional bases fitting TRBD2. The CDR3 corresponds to CSVSGAGYLSEQYF. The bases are TGCAGCGTTTCGGGAGCGGGGTACCTTTCCGAGCAGTACTTC.